A selection of T cell receptor delta chains follows, all from one sample in a study of Vδ1+ human thymocytes. With CATT, TCRdb re-called clones from the multiplex PCR reads. Altogether 80,000 or so delta-chain clones are present, approximately 30% being singletons, with the ten largest covering approximately 0.25%. Specimen: Vdelta1+ gamma-delta thymocytes from the thymus. Receptors were obtained from a boy less than two years old who had congenital heart surgery. Each CDR3 is given with its conserved first and last residue. D genes are given only for firm matches. Rows may omit the clone size; those that give it use once, few, many or a size class.

D: TRDD3; V: TRDV3; length: 20; J: TRDJ1; size: -; CDR3: CACLAFTLYWGIPYTDKLIF
D: TRDD3; V: TRDV1; length: 15; J: TRDJ1; size: -; CDR3: CALGEPDTYTDKLIF
D: TRDD3; V: TRDV1; length: 21; J: TRDJ1; size: -; CDR3: CALGESEYWGTRLRYTDKLIF
D: -; V: TRDV1; length: 21; J: TRDJ1; size: few; CDR3: CALGVLGAPTSGDKHTDKLIF
D: TRDD3; V: TRDV1; length: 19; J: TRDJ1; size: once; CDR3: CALGELGFGGYGMVNTLIF
D: TRDD3; V: TRDV1; length: 22; J: TRDJ1; size: few; CDR3: CALGDRLLRRLGDTRYTDKLIF
D: TRDD3; V: TRDV1; length: 19; J: TRDJ1; size: -; CDR3: CALGELSGGIGGVVGKLIF
D: TRDD3; V: TRDV1; length: 20; J: TRDJ1; size: -; CDR3: CALGPKSFGIPVPYTDKLIF
D: -; V: TRDV1; length: 14; J: TRDJ1; size: once; CDR3: CALGEGWSADKLIF
D: TRDD3; V: TRDV1; length: 25; J: TRDJ1; size: few; CDR3: CALGELPPGNRGIKKLDSYTDRLIF
D: TRDD3; V: TRDV1; length: 19; J: TRDJ1; size: -; CDR3: CALGNRGGLGGLYTDKLIF
D: TRDD3; V: TRDV1; length: 23; J: TRDJ1; size: few; CDR3: CALGDRGPPNRRGGGYNTDKLIF
D: TRDD3; V: TRDV1; length: 21; J: TRDJ1; size: -; CDR3: CALGEIDPMRTGGLWADKLIF
D: TRDD3; V: TRDV2; length: 17; J: TRDJ1; size: -; CDR3: CACDTGGWGINTDKLIF
D: TRDD3; V: TRDV1; length: 19; J: TRDJ1; size: -; CDR3: CALGEFCVLGDTGTDKLIF
D: TRDD3; V: TRDV1; length: 19; J: TRDJ1; size: -; CDR3: CALGDHEEWGITVGNKLIF
D: TRDD3; V: TRDV1; length: 23; J: TRDJ1; size: few; CDR3: CALGEPPKFPTGGYAAYTDKLIF